Sequencing of this TCR beta chain was carried out in a study of identical twins. Points from the study as a whole: Twin-shared out-of-frame alpha sequences were enriched for low generation probability.

Germline-derived CDR1 and CDR2 are LGHDT and YNNKEL (reference sequence). This CDR3 spans 15 amino acids. J was trimmed by 3 bases and V by 1 base; bases with no gene match: 4. TCRdb reanalysed the 5' RACE reads using MiXCR and keeps one entry per CDR3 protein. This table holds 1.5 million to 2 million distinct CDR3 sequences, 25% to 35% found once. Concerning this clonotype itself: The antigen is undetermined.

This chain links TRBV3-1 with TRBJ2-7, with 9 bases that match TRBD2. Sequencing was done on a sample of cord blood. The receptor was isolated from a newborn girl in good health. The CDR3 sequence is CASSQGLAADYEQYF. In DNA, the CDR3 is TGTGCCAGCAGCCAAGGACTAGCGGCCGACTACGAGCAGTACTTC.